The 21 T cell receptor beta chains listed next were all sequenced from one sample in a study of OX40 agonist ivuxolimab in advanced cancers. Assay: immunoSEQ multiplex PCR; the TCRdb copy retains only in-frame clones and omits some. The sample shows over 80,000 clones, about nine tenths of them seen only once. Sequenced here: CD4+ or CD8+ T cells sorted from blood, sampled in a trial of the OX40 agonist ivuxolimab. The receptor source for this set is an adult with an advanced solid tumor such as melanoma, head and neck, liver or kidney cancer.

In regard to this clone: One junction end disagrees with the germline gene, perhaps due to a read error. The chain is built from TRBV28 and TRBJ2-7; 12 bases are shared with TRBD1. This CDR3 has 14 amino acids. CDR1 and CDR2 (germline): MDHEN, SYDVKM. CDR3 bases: TGTGCCAGCAGTTTAGGGGGGACAGGGGGCAGGGGATTCTTC. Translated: CASSLGGTGGRGFF.

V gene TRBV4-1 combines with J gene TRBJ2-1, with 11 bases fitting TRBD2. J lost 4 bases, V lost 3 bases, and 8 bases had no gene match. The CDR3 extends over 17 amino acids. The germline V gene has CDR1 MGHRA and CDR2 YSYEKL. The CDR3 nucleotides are TGCGCCAGCAGCCAGAACACCGGGACTAGCGGATACAATGAGCAGTTCTTC. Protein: CASSQNTGTSGYNEQFF.

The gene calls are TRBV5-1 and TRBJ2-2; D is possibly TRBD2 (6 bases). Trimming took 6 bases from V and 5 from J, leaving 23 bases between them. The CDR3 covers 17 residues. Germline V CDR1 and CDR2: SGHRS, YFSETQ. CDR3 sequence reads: CASTPRTLSGSTGELFF. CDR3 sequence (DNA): TGCGCCAGCACCCCCCGGACCCTGAGCGGGTCAACCGGGGAGCTGTTTTTT.

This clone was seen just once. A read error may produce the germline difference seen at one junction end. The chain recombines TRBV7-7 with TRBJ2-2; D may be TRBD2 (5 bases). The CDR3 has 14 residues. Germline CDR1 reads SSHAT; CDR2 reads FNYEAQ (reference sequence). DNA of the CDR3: TGTGCTAGCAGCTTTTCGGGGAGCACCGGGGAGCTGTTTTTT. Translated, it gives CASSFSGSTGELFF. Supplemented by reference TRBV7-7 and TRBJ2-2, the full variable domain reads GAGVSQSPRYKVTKRGQDVTLRCDPISSHATLYWYQQALGQGPEFLTYFNYEAQPDKSGLPSDRFSAERPEGSISTLTIQRTEQRDSAMYRCASSFSGSTGELFFGEGSRLTVL.

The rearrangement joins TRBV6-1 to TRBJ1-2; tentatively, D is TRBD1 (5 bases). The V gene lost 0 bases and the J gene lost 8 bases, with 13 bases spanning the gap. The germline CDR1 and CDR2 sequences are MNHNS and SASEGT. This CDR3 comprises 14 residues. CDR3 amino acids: CASSEATGAGGYTF. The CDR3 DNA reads TGTGCCAGCAGTGAAGCAACCGGGGCTGGGGGCTACACCTTC.

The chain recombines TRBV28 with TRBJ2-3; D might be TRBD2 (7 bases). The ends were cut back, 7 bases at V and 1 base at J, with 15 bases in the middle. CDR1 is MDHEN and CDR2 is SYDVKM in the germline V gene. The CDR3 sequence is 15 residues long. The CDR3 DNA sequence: TGTGCCAGCACCTTAGGGGGGGGGCGCACAGATACGCAGTATTTT. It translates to CASTLGGGRTDTQYF.

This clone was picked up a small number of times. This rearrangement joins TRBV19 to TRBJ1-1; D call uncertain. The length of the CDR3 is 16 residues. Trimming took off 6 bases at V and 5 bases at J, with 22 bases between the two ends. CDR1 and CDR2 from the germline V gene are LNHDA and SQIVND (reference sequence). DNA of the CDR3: TGTGCCAGTAGGAACGGTCAGCTGGTGGGAGGGACTGAAGCTTTCTTT. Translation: CASRNGQLVGGTEAFF.

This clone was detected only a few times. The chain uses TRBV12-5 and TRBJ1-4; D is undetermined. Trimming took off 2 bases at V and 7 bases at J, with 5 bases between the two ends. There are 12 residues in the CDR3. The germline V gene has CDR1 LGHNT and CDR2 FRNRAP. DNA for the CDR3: TGTGCTAGTGGTTTGAATCGTGAAAAACTGTTTTTT. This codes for CASGLNREKLFF.

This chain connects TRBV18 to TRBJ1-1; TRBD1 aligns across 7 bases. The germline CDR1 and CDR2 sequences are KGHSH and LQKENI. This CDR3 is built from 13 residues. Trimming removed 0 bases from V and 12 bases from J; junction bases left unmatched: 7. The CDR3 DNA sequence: TGTGCCAGCTCACCACCGGGACAGCCGCCCTCTTTCTTT. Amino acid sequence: CASSPPGQPPSFF.

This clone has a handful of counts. The DNA of the CDR3 is TGTGCCAGCAGCTTAGGCGGGCTAGCGGGACACGAGCAGTACTTC. It codes for CASSLGGLAGHEQYF. This rearrangement joins TRBV11-3 to TRBJ2-7; 9 bases agree with TRBD2. This CDR3 comprises 15 residues. The V segment lost 1 base and the J segment 5 bases; nucleotides outside the gene matches: 6. The germline V gene has CDR1 SGHNT and CDR2 YENEEA.

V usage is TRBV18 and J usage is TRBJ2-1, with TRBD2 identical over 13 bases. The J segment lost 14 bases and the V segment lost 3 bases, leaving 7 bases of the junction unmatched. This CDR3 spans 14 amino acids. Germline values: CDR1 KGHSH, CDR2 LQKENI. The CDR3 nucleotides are TGTGCCAGCTCACCTTCTACTAGCGGGGGGGCCGAGTTCTTC. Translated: CASSPSTSGGAEFF.

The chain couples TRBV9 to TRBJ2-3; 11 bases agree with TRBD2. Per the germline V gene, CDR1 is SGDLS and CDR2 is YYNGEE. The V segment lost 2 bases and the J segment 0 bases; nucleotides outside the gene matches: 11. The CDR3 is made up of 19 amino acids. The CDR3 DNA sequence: TGTGCCAGCAGCGTCCGAGGGACTAGCGGAGCATCTAGCACAGATACGCAGTATTTT. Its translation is CASSVRGTSGASSTDTQYF. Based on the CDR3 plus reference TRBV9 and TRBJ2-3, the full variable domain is DSGVTQTPKHLITATGQRVTLRCSPRSGDLSVYWYQQSLDQGLQFLIQYYNGEERAKGNILERFSAQQFPDLHSELNLSSLELGDSALYFCASSVRGTSGASSTDTQYFGPGTRLTVL.

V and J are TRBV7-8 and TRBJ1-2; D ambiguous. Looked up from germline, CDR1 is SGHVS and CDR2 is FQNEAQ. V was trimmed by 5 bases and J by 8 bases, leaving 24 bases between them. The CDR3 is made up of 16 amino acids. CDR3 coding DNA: TGTGCCAGCAGCCCTCACACCGACTGGGAAACGTACGGCTACACCTTC. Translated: CASSPHTDWETYGYTF.

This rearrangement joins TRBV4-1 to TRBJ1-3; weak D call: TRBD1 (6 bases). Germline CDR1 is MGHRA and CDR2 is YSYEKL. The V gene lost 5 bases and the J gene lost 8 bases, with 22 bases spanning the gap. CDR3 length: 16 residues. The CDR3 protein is CASSWGAVPQRDTIYF. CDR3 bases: TGCGCCAGCAGCTGGGGGGCCGTTCCTCAACGGGACACCATATATTTT.

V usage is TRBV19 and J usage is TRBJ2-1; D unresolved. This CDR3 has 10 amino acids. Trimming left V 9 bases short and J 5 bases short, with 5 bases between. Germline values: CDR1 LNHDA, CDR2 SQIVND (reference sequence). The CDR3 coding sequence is TGTGCCAGCGGAAACAATGAGCAGTTCTTC. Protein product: CASGNNEQFF.

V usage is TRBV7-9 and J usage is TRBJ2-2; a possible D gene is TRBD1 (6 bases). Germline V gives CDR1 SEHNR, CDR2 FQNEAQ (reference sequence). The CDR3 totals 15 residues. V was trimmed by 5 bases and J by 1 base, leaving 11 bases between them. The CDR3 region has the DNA TGTGCCAGCAGCCCACGACAGGTGAACACCGGGGAGCTGTTTTTT. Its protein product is CASSPRQVNTGELFF.

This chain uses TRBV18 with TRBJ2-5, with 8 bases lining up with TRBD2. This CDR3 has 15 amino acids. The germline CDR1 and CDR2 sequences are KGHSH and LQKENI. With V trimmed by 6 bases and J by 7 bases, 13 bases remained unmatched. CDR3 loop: CASSPNSGAQATQYF. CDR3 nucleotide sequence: TGTGCCAGCTCTCCGAATAGCGGGGCCCAGGCGACCCAGTACTTC.

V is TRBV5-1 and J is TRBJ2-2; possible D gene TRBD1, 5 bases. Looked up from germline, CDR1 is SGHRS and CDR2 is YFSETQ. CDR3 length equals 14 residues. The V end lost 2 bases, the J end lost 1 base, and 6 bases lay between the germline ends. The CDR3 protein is CASSLGVNTGELFF. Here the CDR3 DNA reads TGCGCCAGCAGCTTAGGGGTGAACACCGGGGAGCTGTTTTTT.

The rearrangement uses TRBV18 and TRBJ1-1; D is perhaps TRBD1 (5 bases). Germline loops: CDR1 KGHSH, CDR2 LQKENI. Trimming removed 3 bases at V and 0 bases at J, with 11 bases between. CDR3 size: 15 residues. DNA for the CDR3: TGTGCCAGCTCACCCGACAGAGGGATGAACACTGAAGCTTTCTTT. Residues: CASSPDRGMNTEAFF.

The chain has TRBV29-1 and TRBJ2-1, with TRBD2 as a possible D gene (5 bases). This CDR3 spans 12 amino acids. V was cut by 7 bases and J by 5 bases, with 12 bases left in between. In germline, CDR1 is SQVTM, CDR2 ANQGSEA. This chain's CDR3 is CSARTRNNEQFF. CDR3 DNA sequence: TGCAGCGCGAGAACTAGGAACAATGAGCAGTTCTTC.

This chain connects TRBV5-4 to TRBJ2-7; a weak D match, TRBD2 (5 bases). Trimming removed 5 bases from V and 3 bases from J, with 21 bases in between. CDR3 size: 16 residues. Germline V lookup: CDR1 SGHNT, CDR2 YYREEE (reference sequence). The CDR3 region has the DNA TGTGCCAGCAGATCCGGAGGACTGACAAACTACTACGAGCAGTACTTC. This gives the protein CASRSGGLTNYYEQYF.